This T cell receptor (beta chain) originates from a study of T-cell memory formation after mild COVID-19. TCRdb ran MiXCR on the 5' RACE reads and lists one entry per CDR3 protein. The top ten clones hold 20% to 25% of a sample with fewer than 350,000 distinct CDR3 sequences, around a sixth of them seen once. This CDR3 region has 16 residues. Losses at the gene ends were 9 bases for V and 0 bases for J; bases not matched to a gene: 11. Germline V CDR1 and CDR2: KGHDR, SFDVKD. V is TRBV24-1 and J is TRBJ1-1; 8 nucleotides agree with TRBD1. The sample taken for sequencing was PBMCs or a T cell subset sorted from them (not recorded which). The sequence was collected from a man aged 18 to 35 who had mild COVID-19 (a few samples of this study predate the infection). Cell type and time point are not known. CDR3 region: CATLVGQGPMNTEAFF. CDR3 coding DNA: TGTGCCACCCTGGTCGGACAGGGTCCCATGAACACTGAAGCTTTCTTT.